This paragraph reports one TCR beta chain. Measured with immunoSEQ multiplex PCR; TCRdb has only the in-frame clones, and not every one. The sample gives about 96,000 clones, 84% of which show up once; 17% is in the top ten. This specimen belongs to a study of blood T cell repertoires in COVID-19. Germline V gene data show CDR1 as WSHSY and CDR2 as SAAADI. This CDR3 has 13 amino acids. V was shortened by 9 bases and J by 3 bases, with 9 bases between the two germline ends. The chain links TRBV10-2 to TRBJ1-6, with TRBD1 as a possible D gene (6 bases). The origin of this receptor is a woman aged 60-75 years with acute or convalescent COVID-19. What was sequenced was peripheral blood. CDR3 sequence reads: CASYRDYNSPLHF. CDR3 DNA: TGCGCCAGTTACAGGGACTATAATTCACCCCTCCACTTT.